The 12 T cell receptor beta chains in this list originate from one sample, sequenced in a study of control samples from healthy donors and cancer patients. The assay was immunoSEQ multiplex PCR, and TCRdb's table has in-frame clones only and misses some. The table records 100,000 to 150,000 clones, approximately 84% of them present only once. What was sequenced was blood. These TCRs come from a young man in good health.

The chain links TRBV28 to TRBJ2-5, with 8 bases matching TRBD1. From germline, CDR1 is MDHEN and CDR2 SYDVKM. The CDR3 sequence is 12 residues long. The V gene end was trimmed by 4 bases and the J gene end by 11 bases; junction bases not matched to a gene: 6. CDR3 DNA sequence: TGTGCCAGCAGTTCAGGGGGCTCAGTTCAGTACTTC. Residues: CASSSGGSVQYF. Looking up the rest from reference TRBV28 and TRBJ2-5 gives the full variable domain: DVKVTQSSRYLVKRTGEKVFLECVQDMDHENMFWYRQDPGLGLRLIYFSYDVKMKEKGDIPEGYSVSREKKERFSLILESASTNQTSMYLCASSSGGSVQYFGPGTRLLVL.

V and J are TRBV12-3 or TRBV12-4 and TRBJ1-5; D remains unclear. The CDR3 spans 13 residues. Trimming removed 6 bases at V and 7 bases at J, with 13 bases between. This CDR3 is CASSEFGEQPQHF. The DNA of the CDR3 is TGTGCCAGCAGCGAGTTTGGGGAACAGCCCCAGCATTTT.

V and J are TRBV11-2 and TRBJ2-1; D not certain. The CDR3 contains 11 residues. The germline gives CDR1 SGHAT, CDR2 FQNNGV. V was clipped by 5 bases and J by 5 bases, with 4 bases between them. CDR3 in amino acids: CASSPNNEQFF. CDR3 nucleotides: TGTGCCAGCAGCCCGAACAATGAGCAGTTCTTC.

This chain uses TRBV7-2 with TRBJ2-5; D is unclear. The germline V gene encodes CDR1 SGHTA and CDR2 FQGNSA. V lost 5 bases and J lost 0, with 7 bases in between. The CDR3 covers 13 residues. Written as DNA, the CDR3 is TGTGCCAGCAGCAATTGGTACCAAGAGACCCAGTACTTC. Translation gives CASSNWYQETQYF. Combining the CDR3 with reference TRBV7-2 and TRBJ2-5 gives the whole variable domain GAGVSQSPSNKVTEKGKDVELRCDPISGHTALYWYRQSLGQGLEFLIYFQGNSAPDKSGLPSDRFSAERTGGSVSTLTIQRTQQEDSAVYLCASSNWYQETQYFGPGTRLLVL.

CDR3 nucleotides: TGTGCCATCAGTCCCGATCGCCCCGGGACCCAGTACTTC. Translation: CAISPDRPGTQYF. The rearrangement links TRBV10-3 to TRBJ2-5, with D unclear. The V end was cut by 5 bases, the J end by 7 bases, with 14 bases between. Germline V gene sequence: CDR1 ENHRY, CDR2 SYGVKD. This CDR3 comprises 13 residues.

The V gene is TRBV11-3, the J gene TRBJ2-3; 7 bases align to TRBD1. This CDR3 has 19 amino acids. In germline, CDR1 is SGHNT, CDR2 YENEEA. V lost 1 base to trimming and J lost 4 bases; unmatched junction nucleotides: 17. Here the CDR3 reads CASSLATGDRAFLSDTQYF. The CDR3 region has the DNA TGTGCCAGCAGCTTAGCAACCGGGGACAGAGCCTTTTTGTCAGATACGCAGTATTTT.

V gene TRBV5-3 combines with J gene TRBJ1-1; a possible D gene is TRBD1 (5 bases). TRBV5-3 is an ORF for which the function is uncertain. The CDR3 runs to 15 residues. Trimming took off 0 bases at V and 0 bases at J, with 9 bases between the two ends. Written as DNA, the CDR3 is TGTGCCAGAAGCTTGGGGGGACGGATGAACACTGAAGCTTTCTTT. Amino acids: CARSLGGRMNTEAFF.

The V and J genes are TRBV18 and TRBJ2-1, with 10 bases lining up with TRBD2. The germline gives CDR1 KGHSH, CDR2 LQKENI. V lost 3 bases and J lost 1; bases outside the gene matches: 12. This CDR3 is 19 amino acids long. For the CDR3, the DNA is TGTGCCAGCTCACCCCCGCCCCAGACTAGCGGGTTATCCTACAATGAGCAGTTCTTC. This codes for CASSPPPQTSGLSYNEQFF.

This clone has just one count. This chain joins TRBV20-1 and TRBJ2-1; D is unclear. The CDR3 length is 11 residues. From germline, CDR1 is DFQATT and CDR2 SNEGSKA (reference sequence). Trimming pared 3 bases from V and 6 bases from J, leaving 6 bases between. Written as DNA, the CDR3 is TGCAGTGCTAGGTTTAGCAATGAGCAGTTCTTC. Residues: CSARFSNEQFF.

This CDR3 reads CASSYRVLSGANVLTF. The CDR3 DNA follows: TGTGCCAGCAGTTACCGCGTACTTTCTGGGGCCAACGTCCTGACTTTC. The chain couples TRBV6-5 to TRBJ2-6; D unresolved. The CDR3 sequence is 16 residues long. Germline V lookup: CDR1 MNHEY, CDR2 SVGAGI. Trimming took 2 bases from V and 1 from J, leaving 9 bases between them.

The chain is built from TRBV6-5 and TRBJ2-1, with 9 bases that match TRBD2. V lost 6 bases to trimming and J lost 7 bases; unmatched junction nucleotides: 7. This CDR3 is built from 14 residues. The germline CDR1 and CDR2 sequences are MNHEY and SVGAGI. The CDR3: CASRLAGDLNEQFF. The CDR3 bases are TGTGCCAGCAGATTAGCGGGAGATCTAAATGAGCAGTTCTTC.

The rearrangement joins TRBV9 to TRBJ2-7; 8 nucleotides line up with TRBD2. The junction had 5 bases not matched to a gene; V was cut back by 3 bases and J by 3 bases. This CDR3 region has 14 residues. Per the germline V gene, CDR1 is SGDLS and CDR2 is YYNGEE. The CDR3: CASSASGGGYEQYF. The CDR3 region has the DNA TGTGCCAGCAGCGCAAGCGGGGGAGGCTACGAGCAGTACTTC.